This T cell receptor (beta chain) was captured by sequencing in a study of CD8 T cells in Susac syndrome. Deletions cut 1 base from V and 2 bases from J, with 15 bases between. The germline V gene encodes CDR1 MGHRA and CDR2 YSYEKL. The CDR3 has 17 amino acids. Each multiple sclerosis control was a treatment-naive patient with relapsing-remitting disease that was either stable or active. Remarks on this clonotype: Antigen specificity is unknown.

RNA amounts of roughly 0.45 to 1 ug underwent reverse transcription with random hexamers. TCR beta CDR3 was amplified by immunoSEQ multiplex PCR. This amplification extended across 54 Vbeta and 13 Jbeta segments. TCRdb re-called the immunoSEQ multiplex PCR reads with MiXCR, one entry per CDR3 protein. The sample has about 300,000 distinct CDR3 sequences; around 85% are singletons. Broader study findings: It was acknowledged in the study that the number of individuals who were included in its TCR sequencing and HLA analysis was relatively small.

This TCR came from a human donor with multiple sclerosis. The chain employs TRBV4-1 and TRBJ1-3; D may be TRBD1 (5 bases). The sequencing sample was made of CD8+ T cells from PBMCs. The DNA for the CDR3 is TGCGCCAGCAGCCAAGTGAGGACAACAGTGACTGGAAACACCATATATTTT. Protein: CASSQVRTTVTGNTIYF.